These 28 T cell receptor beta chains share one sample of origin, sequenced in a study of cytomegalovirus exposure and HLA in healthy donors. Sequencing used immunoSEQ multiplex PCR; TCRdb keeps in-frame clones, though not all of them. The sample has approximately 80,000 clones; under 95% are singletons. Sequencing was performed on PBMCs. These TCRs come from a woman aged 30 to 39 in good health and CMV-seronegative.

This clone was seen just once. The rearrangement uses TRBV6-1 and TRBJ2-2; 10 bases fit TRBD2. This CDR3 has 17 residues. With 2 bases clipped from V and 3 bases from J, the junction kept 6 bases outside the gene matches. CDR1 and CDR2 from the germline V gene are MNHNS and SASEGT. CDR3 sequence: CASSELAGAGDTGELFF. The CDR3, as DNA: TGTGCCAGCAGTGAACTAGCGGGAGCAGGGGACACCGGGGAGCTGTTTTTT.

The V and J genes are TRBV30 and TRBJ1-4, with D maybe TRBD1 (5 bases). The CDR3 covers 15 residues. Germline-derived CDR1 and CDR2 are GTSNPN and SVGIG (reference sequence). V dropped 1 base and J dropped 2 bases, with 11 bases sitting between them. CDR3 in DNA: TGTGCCTGGAGTGAGGACATCGATACTAATGAAAAACTGTTTTTT. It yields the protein CAWSEDIDTNEKLFF.

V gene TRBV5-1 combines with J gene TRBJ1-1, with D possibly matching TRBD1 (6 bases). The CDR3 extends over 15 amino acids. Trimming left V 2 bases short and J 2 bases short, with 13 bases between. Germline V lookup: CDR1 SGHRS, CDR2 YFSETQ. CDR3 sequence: CASSFKTGVNTEAFF. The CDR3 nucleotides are TGCGCCAGCAGCTTCAAGACAGGAGTAAACACTGAAGCTTTCTTT.

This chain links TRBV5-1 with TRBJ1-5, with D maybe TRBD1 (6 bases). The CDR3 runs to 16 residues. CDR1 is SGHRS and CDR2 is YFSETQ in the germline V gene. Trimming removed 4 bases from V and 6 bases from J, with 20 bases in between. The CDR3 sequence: CASSPTTGIEGQPQHF. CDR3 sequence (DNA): TGCGCCAGCAGCCCTACCACAGGGATCGAGGGTCAGCCCCAGCATTTT.

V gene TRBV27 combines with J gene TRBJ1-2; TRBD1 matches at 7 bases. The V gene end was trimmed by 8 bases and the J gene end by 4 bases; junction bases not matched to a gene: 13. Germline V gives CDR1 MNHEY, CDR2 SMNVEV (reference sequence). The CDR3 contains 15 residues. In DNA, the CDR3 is TGTGCCAGCGGAAAGGGACAGCTTACCCTCTATGGCTACACCTTC. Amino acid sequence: CASGKGQLTLYGYTF.

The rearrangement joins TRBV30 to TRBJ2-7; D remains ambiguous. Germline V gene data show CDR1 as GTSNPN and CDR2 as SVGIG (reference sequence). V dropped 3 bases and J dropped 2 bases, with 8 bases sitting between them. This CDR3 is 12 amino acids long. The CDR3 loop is CAWRRGTYEQYF. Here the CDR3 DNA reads TGTGCCTGGAGAAGAGGAACCTACGAGCAGTACTTC.

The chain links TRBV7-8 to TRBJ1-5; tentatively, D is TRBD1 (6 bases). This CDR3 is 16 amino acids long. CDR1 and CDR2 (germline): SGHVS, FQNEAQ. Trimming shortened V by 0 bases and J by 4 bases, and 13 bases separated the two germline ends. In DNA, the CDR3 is TGTGCCAGCAGCTTAGCGCCAAAGGGGACAAATCAGCCCCAGCATTTT. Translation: CASSLAPKGTNQPQHF.

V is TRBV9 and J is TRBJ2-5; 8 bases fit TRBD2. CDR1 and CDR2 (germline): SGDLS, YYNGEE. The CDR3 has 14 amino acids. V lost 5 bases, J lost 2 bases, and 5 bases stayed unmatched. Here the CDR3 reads CASSSGVGQETQYF. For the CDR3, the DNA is TGTGCCAGCAGTAGCGGGGTCGGACAAGAGACCCAGTACTTC.

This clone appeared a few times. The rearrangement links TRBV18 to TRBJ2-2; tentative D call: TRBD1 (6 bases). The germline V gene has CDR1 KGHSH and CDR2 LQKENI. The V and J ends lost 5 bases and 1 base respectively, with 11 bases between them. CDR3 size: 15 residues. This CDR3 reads CASSGGKMNTGELFF. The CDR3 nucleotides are TGTGCCAGCTCAGGGGGCAAGATGAACACCGGGGAGCTGTTTTTT.

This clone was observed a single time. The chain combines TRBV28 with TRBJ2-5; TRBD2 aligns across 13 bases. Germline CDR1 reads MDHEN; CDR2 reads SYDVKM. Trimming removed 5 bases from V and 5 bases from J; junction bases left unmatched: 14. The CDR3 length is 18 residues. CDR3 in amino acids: CASSPPGLAGVLGETQYF. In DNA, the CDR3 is TGTGCCAGCAGTCCGCCTGGACTAGCGGGGGTTTTAGGGGAGACCCAGTACTTC. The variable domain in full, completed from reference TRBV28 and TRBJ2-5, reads DVKVTQSSRYLVKRTGEKVFLECVQDMDHENMFWYRQDPGLGLRLIYFSYDVKMKEKGDIPEGYSVSREKKERFSLILESASTNQTSMYLCASSPPGLAGVLGETQYFGPGTRLLVL.

CDR3 DNA: TGTGCCAGCAGCTTTTCCTCAGTATTCTATGGCTACACCTTC. Residues: CASSFSSVFYGYTF. V is TRBV7-8 and J is TRBJ1-2; D ambiguous. This CDR3 comprises 14 residues. Germline CDR1 is SGHVS and CDR2 is FQNEAQ. Deletions cut 3 bases from V and 4 bases from J, with 12 bases between.

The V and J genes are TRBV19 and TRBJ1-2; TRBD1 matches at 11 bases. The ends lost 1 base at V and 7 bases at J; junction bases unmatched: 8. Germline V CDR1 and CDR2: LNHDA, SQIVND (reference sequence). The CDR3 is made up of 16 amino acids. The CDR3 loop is CASSIGPGQGAFGYTF. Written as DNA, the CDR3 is TGTGCCAGTAGTATAGGGCCTGGACAGGGGGCTTTTGGCTACACCTTC.

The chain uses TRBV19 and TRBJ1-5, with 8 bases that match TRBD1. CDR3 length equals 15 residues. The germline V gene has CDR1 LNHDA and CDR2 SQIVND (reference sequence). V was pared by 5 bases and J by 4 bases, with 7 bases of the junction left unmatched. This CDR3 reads CASSLDRGGNQPQHF. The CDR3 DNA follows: TGTGCCAGTAGTCTTGACAGGGGAGGGAATCAGCCCCAGCATTTT.

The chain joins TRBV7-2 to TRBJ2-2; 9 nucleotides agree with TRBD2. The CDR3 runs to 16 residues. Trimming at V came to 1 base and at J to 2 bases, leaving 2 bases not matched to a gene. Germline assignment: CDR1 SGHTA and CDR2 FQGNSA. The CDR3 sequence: CASSLGLAANTGELFF. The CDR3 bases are TGTGCCAGCAGCTTAGGACTAGCGGCTAACACCGGGGAGCTGTTTTTT.

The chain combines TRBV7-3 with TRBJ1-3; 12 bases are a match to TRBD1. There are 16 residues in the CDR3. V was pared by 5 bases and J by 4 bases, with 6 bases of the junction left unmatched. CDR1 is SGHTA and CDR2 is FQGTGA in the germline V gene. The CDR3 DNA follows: TGTGCCAGCAGCGAAGGGACAGGGGGCATGGGAAACACCATATATTTT. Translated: CASSEGTGGMGNTIYF.

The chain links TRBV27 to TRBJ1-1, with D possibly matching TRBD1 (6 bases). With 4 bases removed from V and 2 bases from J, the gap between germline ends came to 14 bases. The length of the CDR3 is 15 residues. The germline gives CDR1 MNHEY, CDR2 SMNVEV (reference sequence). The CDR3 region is CASSWDTPINTEAFF. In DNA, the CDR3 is TGTGCCAGCAGTTGGGACACCCCAATTAACACTGAAGCTTTCTTT.

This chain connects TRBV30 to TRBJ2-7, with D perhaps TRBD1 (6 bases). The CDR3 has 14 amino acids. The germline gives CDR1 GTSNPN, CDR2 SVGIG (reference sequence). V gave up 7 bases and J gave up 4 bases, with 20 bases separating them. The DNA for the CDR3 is TGTGCCTACAGTTCAGGGGCTAAGGGGTACGAGCAGTACTTC. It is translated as CAYSSGAKGYEQYF.

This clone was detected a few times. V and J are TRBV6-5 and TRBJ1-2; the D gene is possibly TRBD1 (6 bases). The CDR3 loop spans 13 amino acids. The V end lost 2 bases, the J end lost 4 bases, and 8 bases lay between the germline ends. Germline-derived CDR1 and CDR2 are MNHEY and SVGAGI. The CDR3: CASSYADSYGYTF. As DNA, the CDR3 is TGTGCCAGCAGTTACGCGGACAGCTATGGCTACACCTTC.

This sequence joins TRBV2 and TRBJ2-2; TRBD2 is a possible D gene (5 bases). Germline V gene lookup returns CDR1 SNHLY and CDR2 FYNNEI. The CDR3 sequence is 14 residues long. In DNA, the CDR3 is TGTGCGAGGCGGGCAGCATCGAACACCGGGGAGCTGTTTTTT. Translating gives CARRAASNTGELFF.

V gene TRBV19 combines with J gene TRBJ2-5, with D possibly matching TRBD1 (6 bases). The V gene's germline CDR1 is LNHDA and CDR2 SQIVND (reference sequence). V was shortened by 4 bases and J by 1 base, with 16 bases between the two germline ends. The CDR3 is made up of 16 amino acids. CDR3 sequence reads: CASSRIRGRGQETQYF. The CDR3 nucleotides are TGTGCCAGTAGTAGAATCAGGGGCCGGGGCCAAGAGACCCAGTACTTC.

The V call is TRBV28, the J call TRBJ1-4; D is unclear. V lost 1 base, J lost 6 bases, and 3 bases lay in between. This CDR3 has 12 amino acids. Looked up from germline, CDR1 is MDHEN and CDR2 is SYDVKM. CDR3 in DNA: TGTGCCAGCAGTTTATTATATGAAAAACTGTTTTTT. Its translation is CASSLLYEKLFF.

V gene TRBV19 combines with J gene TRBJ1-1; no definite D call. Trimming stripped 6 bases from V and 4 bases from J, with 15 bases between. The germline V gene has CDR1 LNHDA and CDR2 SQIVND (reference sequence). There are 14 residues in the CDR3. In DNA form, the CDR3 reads TGTGCCAGTAGCCCTCTAGTGGGTGGCACTGAAGCTTTCTTT. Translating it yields CASSPLVGGTEAFF.

CDR3 sequence (DNA): TGTGCCAGCAGCCCAATTAGGGGAAACGAGCAGTACTTC. Its protein product is CASSPIRGNEQYF. The chain couples TRBV7-2 to TRBJ2-7, with D possibly TRBD1 on 5 matching bases. This CDR3 comprises 13 residues. Trimming removed 5 bases from V and 5 bases from J, with 13 bases in between. Germline V gives CDR1 SGHTA, CDR2 FQGNSA.

CDR3 coding DNA: TGCGCCAGCAGCCAAGAACGGGGAAGTGCATTCGGACGTTACAATGAGCAGTTCTTC. Protein: CASSQERGSAFGRYNEQFF. V usage is TRBV4-1 and J usage is TRBJ2-1; tentatively, D is TRBD2 (5 bases). CDR3 size: 19 residues. The ends were cut back, 0 bases at V and 4 bases at J, with 22 bases in the middle. The V gene's germline CDR1 is MGHRA and CDR2 YSYEKL.

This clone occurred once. The CDR3 protein is CASSQDGTSGRTDTQYF. In DNA, the CDR3 is TGTGCCAGCAGCCAAGATGGAACTAGCGGTCGCACAGATACGCAGTATTTT. V and J are TRBV4-2 and TRBJ2-3, with 8 bases fitting TRBD2. CDR1 and CDR2 from the germline V gene are LGHNA and YNFKEQ. V dropped 0 bases and J dropped 1; count of bases not matched to a gene: 6. The CDR3 has 17 residues.

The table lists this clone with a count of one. The CDR3 region is CASSSAQSTSEGTDTQYF. DNA of the CDR3: TGTGCCAGCAGCTCGGCCCAATCCACTAGCGAGGGCACAGATACGCAGTATTTT. The chain couples TRBV11-1 to TRBJ2-3; 7 bases fit TRBD2. There are 18 residues in the CDR3. CDR1 is SGHAT and CDR2 is FQDESV in the germline V gene (reference sequence). V dropped 4 bases and J dropped 1; count of bases not matched to a gene: 14.

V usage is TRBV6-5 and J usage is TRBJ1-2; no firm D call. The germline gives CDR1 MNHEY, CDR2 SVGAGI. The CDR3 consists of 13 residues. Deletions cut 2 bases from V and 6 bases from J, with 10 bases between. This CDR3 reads CASSYNRGDGYTF. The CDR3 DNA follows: TGTGCCAGCAGTTACAACCGGGGAGATGGCTACACCTTC.

CDR3 nucleotide sequence: TGTGCCAGCTCCCAGTTGAGGAAGTCCTACGAGCAGTACTTC. Encoded protein: CASSQLRKSYEQYF. This sequence joins TRBV5-6 and TRBJ2-7; no reliable D call. The V gene lost 7 bases and the J gene lost 1 base, with 15 bases spanning the gap. CDR1 is SGHDT and CDR2 is YYEEEE in the germline V gene. This CDR3 is 14 amino acids long. The variable domain in full, completed from reference TRBV5-6 and TRBJ2-7, reads DAGVTQSPTHLIKTRGQQVTLRCSPKSGHDTVSWYQQALGQGPQFIFQYYEEEERQRGNFPDRFSGHQFPNYSSELNVNALLLGDSALYLCASSQLRKSYEQYFGPGTRLTVT.